What follows are 23 T cell receptor beta chains derived from one specimen sequenced in a study of T cells in Graves' hyperthyroidism and ophthalmopathy. TCR beta CDR3 regions were amplified from RNA transcripts. HTBI primers drove first-round RT-PCR of the TCR CDR3. MiXCR, applied by TCRdb to the multiplex PCR reads, yields one record per CDR3 protein. Of 330,000 or so distinct CDR3 sequences listed, around a sixth were seen once; the top ten hold less than 20%. Sequenced sample: blood. These receptors all stem from a woman between 35 and 50 years old with Graves' ophthalmopathy.

This clonotype has just one count. Being one base from a much bigger clone, this may be a read error. The chain has TRBV5-1 and TRBJ1-1; possibly TRBD1 for D (5 bases). The V gene's germline CDR1 is SGHRS and CDR2 YFSETQ. The CDR3 runs 15 residues. Here the CDR3 reads CASSGFAPGGTETFF. The CDR3 DNA reads as TGCGCCAGCAGCGGATTCGCCCCTGGGGGGACTGAAACTTTCTTT. The complete variable domain, with remaining parts taken from reference TRBV5-1 and TRBJ1-1, reads KAGVTQTPRYLIKTRGQQVTLSCSPISGHRSVSWYQQTPGQGLQFLFEYFSETQRNKGNFPGRFSGRQFSNSRSEMNVSTLELGDSALYLCASSGFAPGGTETFFGQGTRLTVV.

This clonotype was detected only a few times. A junction end diverges from the germline sequence, so it may reflect a read error. The J gene is TRBJ2-5, the V gene TRBV12-3 or TRBV12-4, with D maybe TRBD2 (5 bases). The CDR3 consists of 14 residues. CDR3 nucleotides: TGTGCCAGCAGACCAGCCTCCGGAGGAGAGACGCAGTACTTC. Amino acid sequence: CASRPASGGETQYF.

This clonotype was counted ten times or more. The chain couples TRBV12-3 or TRBV12-4 to TRBJ1-6, with D perhaps matching TRBD1 (6 bases). Trimming removed 2 bases from V and 4 bases from J, with 12 bases in between. This CDR3 is 16 amino acids long. The CDR3 DNA follows: TGTGCCAGCAGTTTAATGGCGGGACATTATAATTCACCCCTCCACTTT. Translation: CASSLMAGHYNSPLHF.

This clonotype was recorded many times. The V and J genes are TRBV12-3 or TRBV12-4 and TRBJ2-2, with D possibly TRBD2 on 5 matching bases. This CDR3 is built from 15 residues. Trimming shortened V by 0 bases and J by 0 bases, and 5 bases separated the two germline ends. CDR3 in DNA: TGTGCCAGCAGTTTAGCGGGAGCGAACACCGGGGAGCTGTTTTTT. Protein sequence: CASSLAGANTGELFF.

This clonotype was detected many times. J is TRBJ2-2 and V is TRBV6-1; 7 bases align to TRBD2. Germline assignment: CDR1 MNHNS and CDR2 SASEGT. The CDR3 has 14 amino acids. J lost 8 bases, V lost 6 bases, and 9 bases had no gene match. The CDR3 region has the DNA TGTGCCAGCAGGTCGGGACTACCTAGAGGGGAGCTGTTTTTT. Amino acids: CASRSGLPRGELFF.

In this sample, this clonotype turned up many times. The genes are TRBV27 and TRBJ1-1, with D maybe TRBD1 (5 bases). The length of the CDR3 is 19 residues. Germline CDR1 reads MNHEY; CDR2 reads SMNVEV (reference sequence). Trimming took 0 bases from V and 4 from J, leaving 24 bases between them. CDR3: CASSLSKLKGKGLATEAFF. For the CDR3, the DNA is TGTGCCAGCAGTTTATCGAAGTTGAAGGGTAAGGGGCTCGCCACTGAAGCTTTCTTT.

This clonotype has at least ten counts. Sequence at one end of the junction differs from germline and may be a read error. The rearrangement links TRBV19 to TRBJ1-5, with 9 bases identical to TRBD1. Germline V gene data show CDR1 as LNHDA and CDR2 as SQIVND (reference sequence). The CDR3 sequence is 17 residues long. CDR3 sequence: CAGSITGGELSNQPQHF. The CDR3 nucleotides read TGTGCCGGTAGTATAACAGGGGGCGAGTTAAGCAATCAGCCCCAGCATTTT.

This clonotype was counted ten times or more. This sequence joins TRBV6-4 and TRBJ2-7; D is perhaps TRBD2 (6 bases). The CDR3 is 13 amino acids. V lost 4 bases and J 7 bases, leaving 14 bases between the germline ends. In germline, CDR1 is MRHNA, CDR2 SNTAGT. The CDR3 bases are TGTGCCAGCAGTGGGGAGGCCACGGGGGAGCAGTACTTC. Encoded protein: CASSGEATGEQYF.

This clonotype occurred many times. The rearrangement uses TRBV29-1 and TRBJ1-2; 8 nucleotides match TRBD1. The germline V gene has CDR1 SQVTM and CDR2 ANQGSEA. This CDR3 spans 12 amino acids. With 6 bases clipped from V and 4 bases from J, the junction kept 4 bases outside the gene matches. This CDR3 is CSVQTGAYGYTF. The DNA for the CDR3 is TGCAGCGTGCAGACAGGGGCCTATGGCTACACCTTC.

This clonotype was seen ten or more times. V and J are TRBV6-2 or TRBV6-3 and TRBJ2-6; D is undetermined. V dropped 5 bases and J dropped 3 bases, with 8 bases sitting between them. The V gene's germline CDR1 is MNHEY and CDR2 SVGEGT. The CDR3 has 14 residues. The CDR3, as DNA: TGTGCCAGCAGTATAAGTAGTGGGGCCAACGTCCTGACTTTC. It translates to CASSISSGANVLTF.

This clonotype has a count of ten or more. The chain joins TRBV7-9 to TRBJ1-3, with unresolved D. This CDR3 contains 12 residues. Deletions cut 2 bases from V and 6 bases from J, with 5 bases between. From germline, CDR1 is SEHNR and CDR2 FQNEAQ (reference sequence). As DNA, the CDR3 is TGTGCCAGCAGCTTAAGGGAAAACACCATATATTTT. It is translated as CASSLRENTIYF.

Only a few counts were recorded for this clonotype. A junction boundary mismatches the germline segment, possibly from a read error. The gene calls are TRBV12-3 or TRBV12-4 and TRBJ2-7; D is uncertain. The CDR3 is 14 amino acids. CDR3 amino acids: CASNEEGRPNEQSF. The CDR3 nucleotides are TGTGCCAGCAACGAAGAAGGACGGCCCAACGAGCAGTCCTTC.

At least ten counts were recorded for this clonotype. The rearrangement joins TRBV5-5 to TRBJ2-4; perhaps TRBD2 as D (5 bases). CDR1 SGHKS and CDR2 YYEKEE come from the germline V gene (reference sequence). The V gene lost 1 base and the J gene lost 9 bases, with 14 bases spanning the gap. The CDR3 length is 14 residues. The CDR3 spells CASSLRVGEGIQYF. The DNA for the CDR3 is TGTGCCAGCAGCTTGAGGGTGGGCGAGGGCATTCAGTACTTC.

This clonotype was seen repeatedly, ten times or more. The chain carries TRBV7-2 and TRBJ1-1; no reliable D call. The CDR3 consists of 13 residues. The V end was cut by 5 bases, the J end by 3 bases, with 10 bases between. Germline V lookup: CDR1 SGHTA, CDR2 FQGNSA. The CDR3 nucleotides are TGTGCCAGCAGCGCGTACATATACACTGAAGCTTTCTTT. The encoded protein is CASSAYIYTEAFF.

V and J are TRBV29-1 and TRBJ2-3, with TRBD2 matching over 8 bases. The germline V gene has CDR1 SQVTM and CDR2 ANQGSEA. The CDR3 spans 14 residues. With V trimmed by 1 base and J by 6 bases, 6 bases remained unmatched. The CDR3, as DNA: TGCAGCGTTGAAGTGAGAGCGGGAGCGGATACGCAGTATTTT. Amino acids: CSVEVRAGADTQYF.

In this sample, this clonotype turned up many times. J is TRBJ2-3 and V is TRBV6-5; 10 bases align to TRBD2. Germline CDR1 is MNHEY and CDR2 is SVGAGI. The J segment lost 2 bases and the V segment lost 2 bases, leaving 1 base of the junction unmatched. This CDR3 has 15 amino acids. DNA for the CDR3: TGTGCCAGCAGTTACGGGACTAGCGACACAGATACGCAGTATTTT. Amino acids: CASSYGTSDTDTQYF.

This clonotype was recorded at least ten times. The chain combines TRBV6-1 with TRBJ1-1, with a tentative D call TRBD1 (6 bases). V lost 6 bases, J lost 2 bases, and 13 bases lay in between. From germline, CDR1 is MNHNS and CDR2 SASEGT. CDR3 length: 14 amino acids. CDR3 in amino acids: CASSGLGQNTEAFF. The CDR3 DNA reads TGTGCCAGCAGCGGACTGGGACAAAACACTGAAGCTTTCTTT.

This clonotype has a count of ten or more. The V and J genes are TRBV12-3 or TRBV12-4 and TRBJ1-1; a possible D gene is TRBD1 (6 bases). Trimming removed 1 base at V and 6 bases at J, with 9 bases between. The CDR3 consists of 13 residues. The CDR3 loop reads CASSLGGLAEAFF. The DNA for the CDR3 is TGTGCCAGCAGTTTAGGGGGGCTGGCTGAAGCTTTCTTT.

In this sample, this clonotype turned up many times. The junction does not match germline at one end; this may be a read error. The chain carries TRBV27 and TRBJ2-1, with 7 nucleotides matching TRBD1. The CDR3 contains 11 residues. Germline loops: CDR1 MNHEY, CDR2 SMNVEV (reference sequence). CDR3 sequence reads: CASSNPGQQFF. CDR3 DNA: TGTGCCAGCAGTAACCCGGGACAGCAATTCTTC.

This clonotype was seen repeatedly, ten times or more. The CDR3 reads CASSARDRNTEAFF. CDR3 nucleotides: TGTGCCAGCAGTGCCCGGGACAGGAACACTGAAGCTTTCTTT. The rearrangement uses TRBV2 and TRBJ1-1; 7 bases line up with TRBD1. Trimming removed 4 bases from V and 1 base from J; junction bases left unmatched: 3. Germline CDR1 reads SNHLY; CDR2 reads FYNNEI. CDR3 length: 14 residues.

This clonotype was observed at least ten times. The CDR3 reads CASSFRTSGSWATGELFF. The DNA of the CDR3 is TGTGCCAGCAGCTTTCGGACTAGCGGTTCTTGGGCCACCGGGGAGCTGTTTTTT. The rearrangement links TRBV7-6 to TRBJ2-2; 10 bases map to TRBD2. V lost 3 bases to trimming and J lost 4 bases; unmatched junction nucleotides: 11. Germline CDR1 is SGHVS and CDR2 is FNYEAQ. The CDR3 has 18 residues.

This clonotype was counted ten times or more. The genes are TRBV27 and TRBJ1-5; the match to TRBD1 covers 9 bases. With V trimmed by 4 bases and J by 1 base, 5 bases remained unmatched. The CDR3 covers 16 residues. The germline V gene encodes CDR1 MNHEY and CDR2 SMNVEV (reference sequence). CDR3 in amino acids: CASSSGTGRSNQPQHF. The CDR3 DNA follows: TGTGCCAGCAGTTCGGGGACAGGGAGAAGCAATCAGCCCCAGCATTTT.

This clonotype has ten or more counts. The chain joins TRBV27 to TRBJ1-2; no clear D gene. The CDR3 is 13 residues long. Deletions cut 5 bases from V and 3 bases from J, with 10 bases between. Germline V lookup: CDR1 MNHEY, CDR2 SMNVEV (reference sequence). CDR3 sequence: CASSPAEDYGYTF. The CDR3 nucleotides read TGTGCCAGCAGTCCCGCAGAAGACTATGGCTACACCTTC.